This TCR beta chain was captured in a study of cytomegalovirus exposure and HLA in healthy donors. The study, taken as a whole, reports: The authors enumerated 150 to 200 TCR beta chains as linked to cytomegalovirus.

On this clone itself: Its target is not known.

This PCR relied on a set of 60 Vbeta primers and 13 Jbeta primers. Repertoires were generated with immunoSEQ multiplex PCR, while TCRdb's copy carries only in-frame clones and drops some. The data contain roughly 120,000 clones, 60% to 85% of them singletons. This CDR3 has 16 amino acids. V was trimmed by 9 bases and J by 4 bases, leaving 22 bases between them. Germline V gene data show CDR1 as MGHRA and CDR2 as YSYEKL. J is TRBJ1-5 and V is TRBV4-1, with D unresolved. The material sequenced was PBMCs. The receptor's source is a human donor in good health. CDR3 bases: TGCGCCAGTTCCTCCAACCCGTCACCGGGGAATCAGCCCCAGCATTTT. Amino acid sequence: CASSSNPSPGNQPQHF.